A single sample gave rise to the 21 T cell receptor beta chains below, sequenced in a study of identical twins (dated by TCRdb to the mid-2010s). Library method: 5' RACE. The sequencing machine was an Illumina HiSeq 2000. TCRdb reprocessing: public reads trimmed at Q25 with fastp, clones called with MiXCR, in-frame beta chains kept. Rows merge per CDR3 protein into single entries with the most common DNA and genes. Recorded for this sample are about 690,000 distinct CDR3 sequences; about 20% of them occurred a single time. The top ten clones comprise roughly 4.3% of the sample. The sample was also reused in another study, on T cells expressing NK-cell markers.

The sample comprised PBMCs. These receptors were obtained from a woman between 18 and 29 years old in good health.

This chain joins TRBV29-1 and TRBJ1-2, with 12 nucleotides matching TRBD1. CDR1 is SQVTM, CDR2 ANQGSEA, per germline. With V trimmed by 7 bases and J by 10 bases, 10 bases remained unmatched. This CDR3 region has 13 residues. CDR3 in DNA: TGCAGCGCCTCCCCGGGACAGGGGGCAATCTACACCTTC. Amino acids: CSASPGQGAIYTF.

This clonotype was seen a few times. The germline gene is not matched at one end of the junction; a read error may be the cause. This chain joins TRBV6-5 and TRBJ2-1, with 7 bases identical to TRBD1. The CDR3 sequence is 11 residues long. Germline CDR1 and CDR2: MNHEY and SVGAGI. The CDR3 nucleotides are TGTGCCAGCAGTTTGGGACAGCTCTGGGTCTTC. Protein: CASSLGQLWVF.

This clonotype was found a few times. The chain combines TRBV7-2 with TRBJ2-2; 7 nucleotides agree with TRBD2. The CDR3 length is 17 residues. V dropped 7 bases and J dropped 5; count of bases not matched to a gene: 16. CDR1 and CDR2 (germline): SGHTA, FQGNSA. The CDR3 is CASTPRVGRARTGELFF. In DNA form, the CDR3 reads TGTGCCAGCACCCCCCGAGTGGGGAGGGCACGAACCGGGGAGCTGTTTTTT.

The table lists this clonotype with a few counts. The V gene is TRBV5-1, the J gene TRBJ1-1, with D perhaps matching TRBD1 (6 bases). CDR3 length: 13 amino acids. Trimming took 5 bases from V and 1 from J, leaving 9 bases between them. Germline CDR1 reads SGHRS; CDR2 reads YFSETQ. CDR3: CASRTGPNTEAFF. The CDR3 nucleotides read TGCGCCAGCAGGACAGGTCCGAACACTGAAGCTTTCTTT.

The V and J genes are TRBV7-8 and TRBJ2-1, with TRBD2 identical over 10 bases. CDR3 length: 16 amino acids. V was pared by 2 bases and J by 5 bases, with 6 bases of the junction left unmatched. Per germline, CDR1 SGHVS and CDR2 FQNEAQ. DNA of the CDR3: TGTGCCAGCAGCTTATCCCGGACTAGCGGAAACAATGAGCAGTTCTTC. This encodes CASSLSRTSGNNEQFF.

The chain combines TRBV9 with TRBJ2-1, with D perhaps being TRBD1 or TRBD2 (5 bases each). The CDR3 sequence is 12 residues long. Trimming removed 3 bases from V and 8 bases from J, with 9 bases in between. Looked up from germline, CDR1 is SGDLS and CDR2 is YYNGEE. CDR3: CASSGEGHEQFF. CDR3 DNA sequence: TGTGCCAGCAGCGGTGAGGGGCATGAGCAGTTCTTC.

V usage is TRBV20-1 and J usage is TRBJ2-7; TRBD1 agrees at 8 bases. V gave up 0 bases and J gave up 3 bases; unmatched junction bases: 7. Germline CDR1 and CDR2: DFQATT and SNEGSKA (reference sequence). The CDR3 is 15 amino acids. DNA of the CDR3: TGCAGTGCTAGAGATGGTGACAGGGGAGACTACGAGCAGTACTTC. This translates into CSARDGDRGDYEQYF.

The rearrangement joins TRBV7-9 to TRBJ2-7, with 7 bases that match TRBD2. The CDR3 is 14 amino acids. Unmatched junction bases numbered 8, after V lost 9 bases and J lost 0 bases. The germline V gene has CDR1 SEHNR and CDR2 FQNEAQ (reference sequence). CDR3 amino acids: CASRSRDYSYEQYF. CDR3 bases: TGTGCCAGTAGGAGTAGGGACTACTCCTACGAGCAGTACTTC.

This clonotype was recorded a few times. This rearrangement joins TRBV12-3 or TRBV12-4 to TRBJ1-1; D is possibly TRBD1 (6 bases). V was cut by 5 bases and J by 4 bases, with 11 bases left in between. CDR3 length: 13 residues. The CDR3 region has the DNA TGTGCCAGCAGTCCCCCGACAGGCACTGAAGCTTTCTTT. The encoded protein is CASSPPTGTEAFF.

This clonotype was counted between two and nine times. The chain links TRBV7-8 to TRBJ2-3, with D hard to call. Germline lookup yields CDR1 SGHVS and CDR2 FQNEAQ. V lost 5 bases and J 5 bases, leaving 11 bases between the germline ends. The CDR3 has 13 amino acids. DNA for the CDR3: TGTGCCAGCAGCCTATACTCGGAAGATACGCAGTATTTT. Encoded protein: CASSLYSEDTQYF. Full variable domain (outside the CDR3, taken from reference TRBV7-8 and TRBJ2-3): GAGVSQSPRYKVAKRGQDVALRCDPISGHVSLFWYQQALGQGPEFLTYFQNEAQLDKSGLPSDRFFAERPEGSVSTLKIQRTQQEDSAVYLCASSLYSEDTQYFGPGTRLTVL.

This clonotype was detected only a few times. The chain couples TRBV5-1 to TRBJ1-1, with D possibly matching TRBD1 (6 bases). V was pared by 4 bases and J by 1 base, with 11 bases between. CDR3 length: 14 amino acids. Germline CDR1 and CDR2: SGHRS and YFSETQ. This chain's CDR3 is CASSTGPGNTEAFF. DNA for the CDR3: TGCGCCAGCAGCACAGGGCCAGGGAACACTGAAGCTTTCTTT.

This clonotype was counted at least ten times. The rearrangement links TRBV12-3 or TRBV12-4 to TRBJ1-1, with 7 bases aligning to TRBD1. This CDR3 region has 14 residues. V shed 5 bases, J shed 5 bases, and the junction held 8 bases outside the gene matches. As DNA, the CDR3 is TGTGCCAGCAGTCTCGAGGGGGCGAGTACTGAAGCTTTCTTT. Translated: CASSLEGASTEAFF.

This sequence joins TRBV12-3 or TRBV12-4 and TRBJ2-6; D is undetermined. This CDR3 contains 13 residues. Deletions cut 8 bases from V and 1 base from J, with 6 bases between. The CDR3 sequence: CASAFSGANVLTF. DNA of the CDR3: TGTGCCAGCGCGTTTTCTGGGGCCAACGTCCTGACTTTC.

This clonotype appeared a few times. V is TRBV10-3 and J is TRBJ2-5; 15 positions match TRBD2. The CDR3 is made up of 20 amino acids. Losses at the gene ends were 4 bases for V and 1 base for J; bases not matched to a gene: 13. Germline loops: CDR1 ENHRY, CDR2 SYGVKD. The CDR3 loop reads CAISVLTGLAGGGAQETQYF. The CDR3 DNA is TGTGCCATCAGTGTCCTAACGGGACTAGCGGGAGGAGGAGCCCAAGAGACCCAGTACTTC.

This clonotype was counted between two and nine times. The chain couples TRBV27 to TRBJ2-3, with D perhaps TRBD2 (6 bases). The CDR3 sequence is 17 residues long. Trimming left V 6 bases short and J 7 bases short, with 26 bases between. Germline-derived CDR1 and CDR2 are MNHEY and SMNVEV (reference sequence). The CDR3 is CASSSPPGRRERNTQYF. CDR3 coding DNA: TGTGCCAGCAGCTCTCCCCCGGGACGCCGGGAGAGAAATACGCAGTATTTT.

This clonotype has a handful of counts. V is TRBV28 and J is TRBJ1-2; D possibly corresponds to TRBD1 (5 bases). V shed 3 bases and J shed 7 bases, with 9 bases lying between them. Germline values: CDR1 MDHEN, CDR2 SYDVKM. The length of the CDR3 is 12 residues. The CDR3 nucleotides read TGTGCCAGCAGTTTCAGGGATCTTGGCTACACCTTC. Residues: CASSFRDLGYTF.

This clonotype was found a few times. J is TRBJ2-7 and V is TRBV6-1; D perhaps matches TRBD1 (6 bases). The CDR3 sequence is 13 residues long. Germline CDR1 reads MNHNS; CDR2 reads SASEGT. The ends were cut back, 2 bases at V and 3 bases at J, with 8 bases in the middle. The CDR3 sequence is CASSERGNYEQYF. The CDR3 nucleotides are TGTGCCAGCAGTGAAAGGGGGAACTACGAGCAGTACTTC.

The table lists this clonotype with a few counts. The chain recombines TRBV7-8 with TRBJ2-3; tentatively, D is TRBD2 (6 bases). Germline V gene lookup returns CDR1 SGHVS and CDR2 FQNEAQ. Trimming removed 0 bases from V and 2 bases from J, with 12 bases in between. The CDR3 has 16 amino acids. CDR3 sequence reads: CASSLAPAGYTDTQYF. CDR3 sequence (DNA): TGTGCCAGCAGCTTAGCCCCAGCGGGTTACACAGATACGCAGTATTTT. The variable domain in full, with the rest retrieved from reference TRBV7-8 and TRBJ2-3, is GAGVSQSPRYKVAKRGQDVALRCDPISGHVSLFWYQQALGQGPEFLTYFQNEAQLDKSGLPSDRFFAERPEGSVSTLKIQRTQQEDSAVYLCASSLAPAGYTDTQYFGPGTRLTVL.

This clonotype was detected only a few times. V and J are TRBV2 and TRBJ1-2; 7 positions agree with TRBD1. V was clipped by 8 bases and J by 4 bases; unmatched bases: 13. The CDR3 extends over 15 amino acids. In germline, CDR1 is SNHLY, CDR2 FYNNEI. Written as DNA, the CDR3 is TGTGCCAGCCGTGCCATGGACAGGACGAGCTATGGCTACACCTTC. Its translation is CASRAMDRTSYGYTF. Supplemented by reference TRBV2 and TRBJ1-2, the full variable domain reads EPEVTQTPSHQVTQMGQEVILRCVPISNHLYFYWYRQILGQKVEFLVSFYNNEISEKSEIFDDQFSVERPDGSNFTLKIRSTKLEDSAMYFCASRAMDRTSYGYTFGSGTRLTVV.

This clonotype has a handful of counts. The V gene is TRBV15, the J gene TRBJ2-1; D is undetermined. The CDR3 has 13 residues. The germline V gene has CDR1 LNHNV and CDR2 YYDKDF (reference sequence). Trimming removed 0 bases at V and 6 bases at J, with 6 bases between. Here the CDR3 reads CATSRDGLNEQFF. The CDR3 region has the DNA TGTGCCACCAGCAGAGACGGGCTCAATGAGCAGTTCTTC.

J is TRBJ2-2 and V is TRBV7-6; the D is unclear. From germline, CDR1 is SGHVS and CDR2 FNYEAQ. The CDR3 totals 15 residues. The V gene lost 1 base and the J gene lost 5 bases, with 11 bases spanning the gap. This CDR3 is CASSLELARTGELFF. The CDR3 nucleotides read TGTGCCAGCAGCTTAGAGTTGGCAAGAACCGGGGAGCTGTTTTTT.